This T cell receptor beta chain was profiled in a study of regulatory T cells in long-lasting Graves disease. Points from the study as a whole: Patients with persistent disease showed a bias toward TRBV28, TRBJ1-2 and TRBJ2-5.

With iRepertoire HTBI primers and Arm-PCR of CDR3 regions, TCR beta libraries were built. Each CDR3 protein gets one entry after TCRdb re-called the multiplex PCR reads with MiXCR. Of more than 450,000 distinct CDR3 sequences in the sample, about 17% are singletons; the top ten hold 10% to 15%. In this sample, this clonotype turned up many times. Its antigen is not known. Time point of the sample: newly diagnosed GD, antithyroid drugs for less than 3 months. Making the TCR library involved RNA that had been extracted from PBMCs. Patients of an endocrinology department in Xi'an, China, were included. The CDR3 sequence is 14 residues long. Germline CDR1 is SNHLY and CDR2 is FYNNEI. Unmatched junction bases numbered 3, after V lost 6 bases and J lost 0 bases. The same data also went into a second study, on T cells in Graves' hyperthyroidism and ophthalmopathy.

The sample consisted of peripheral blood mononuclear cells (PBMCs), taken at new diagnosis, from a patient treated with antithyroid drugs. V gene TRBV2 combines with J gene TRBJ2-3, with 7 bases lining up with TRBD1. This receptor was taken from a man aged 35 to 55 with Graves disease. CDR3 residues: CASSGDRSTDTQYF. The CDR3 nucleotides are TGTGCCAGCAGCGGGGACAGAAGCACAGATACGCAGTATTTT.